This TCR beta chain was profiled in a study of blood T cell repertoires in COVID-19. The overall study: Acute-phase and convalescent COVID-19 samples originated in the United States, Italy and Spain. Nucleic acid was either cDNA or gDNA, and it came from T cells, B-cell-depleted T cells, or PBMCs.

A few counts support this clone. This CDR3 spans 14 amino acids. From germline, CDR1 is MNHEY and CDR2 SVGAGI. Trimming removed 5 bases from V and 4 bases from J; junction bases left unmatched: 7. Under the authors' procedure: Estimates of nucleated cell counts were drawn from the amplification of reference gene primers. TCRdb's copy holds only in-frame clones and misses some; the assay was immunoSEQ multiplex PCR. From that table come the V and J calls and clone size; the DNA was used to work out D and trimming. Here the sample spans approximately 240,000 clones, roughly 80% being singletons. The receptor comes from an elderly woman with active or convalescent COVID-19. Sequenced material: peripheral blood. The chain couples TRBV6-5 to TRBJ1-2; 7 bases are shared with TRBD1. CDR3 amino acids: CASSSPGTVYGYTF. For the CDR3, the DNA is TGTGCCAGCAGTAGCCCGGGGACAGTCTATGGCTACACCTTC.